This T cell receptor (beta chain) was captured in a study of immune evolution from preneoplasia to lung adenocarcinoma. H&E slides confirmed each diagnosis, reviewed by two pathologists independently. This CDR3 comprises 14 residues. Germline CDR1 and CDR2: MNHNS and SASEGT. Trimming took off 6 bases at V and 3 bases at J, with 14 bases between the two ends. Overall study results and limits: Later-stage lesions seemingly showed higher T cell density and diversity than normal lung.

Of note for this clone: Antigen unknown.

Clones were read by immunoSEQ multiplex PCR, and TCRdb kept only the in-frame ones, dropping some. The data contain 8,500 to 14,000 clones, 86% of them singletons. The TCR was taken from a person aged 65-85 years with invasive lung adenocarcinoma. This rearrangement joins TRBV6-1 to TRBJ1-1; D perhaps matches TRBD1 (6 bases). Sequencing was carried out using FFPE invasive lung adenocarcinoma tissue. The CDR3 DNA reads as TGTGCCAGCAGACTAGGGGGATCGCACACTGAAGCTTTCTTT. Residues: CASRLGGSHTEAFF.